This T cell receptor beta chain was recorded in a study of blood T cell repertoires in COVID-19. Across the study: Sources were T cells, B-cell-depleted T cells, or PBMCs; the material itself was cDNA or gDNA.

Participants were aged about 18 to 90 years from 20 to 30 US areas. Germline CDR1 reads SGHRS; CDR2 reads YFSETQ. Trimming at V came to 0 bases and at J to 5 bases, leaving 3 bases not matched to a gene. The CDR3 contains 16 residues. Authors' analysis steps: Amplification of reference gene primers was used by the study to estimate nucleated cell counts. Sequencing was performed with immunoSEQ multiplex PCR; in TCRdb, only in-frame clones are kept and a portion is missing. The V and J calls and clone size are taken from that table; D and trimming were inferred from the DNA. The repertoire holds 200,000 to 300,000 clones, with more than 75% as singletons.

The sample consisted of PBMCs or T cells enriched from blood (not recorded which). The sequence came from a woman in her 40s with acute COVID-19. The chain has TRBV5-1 and TRBJ2-1; TRBD2 matches at 12 bases. The CDR3 protein is CASSLVASGRDNEQFF. CDR3 DNA sequence: TGCGCCAGCAGCTTGGTAGCTAGCGGGAGGGACAATGAGCAGTTCTTC.